This paragraph covers one T cell receptor (beta chain) sequence. RNA in amounts of about 0.5 to 1 ug was reverse transcribed with random hexamers. Using its own MiXCR run on the immunoSEQ multiplex PCR reads, TCRdb lists one record per CDR3 protein. The sample yields about 150,000 distinct CDR3 sequences, roughly 94% seen once. V was cut by 7 bases and J by 4 bases, with 15 bases left in between. CDR3 length: 14 residues. Germline CDR1 is SGDLS and CDR2 is YYNGEE. The sample belongs to a study of CD8 T cells in Susac syndrome. Sequenced material: CD8+ T cells from PBMCs. The chain links TRBV9 to TRBJ1-5; possibly TRBD1 for D (6 bases). The receptor was isolated from a human donor with multiple sclerosis. CDR3 sequence reads: CASGTGGGNQPQHF. CDR3 coding DNA: TGTGCCAGCGGCACGGGGGGCGGAAATCAGCCCCAGCATTTT.